This TCR beta chain was recovered during a study of cytomegalovirus exposure and HLA in healthy donors. Amplification used 60 Vbeta primers and 13 Jbeta primers. The table came from immunoSEQ multiplex PCR; TCRdb's copy has only in-frame clones and leaves some out. This table holds about 120,000 clones, about 80% found once. Study results and caveats: A missense variant in DCLRE1C was later tied to TCR beta V- and J-gene trimming. Highest at DRB1 and lowest at HLA-C, TCR association rates differed among HLA loci in a later analysis.

V lost 1 base to trimming and J lost 7 bases, with 10 bases between them. Germline V CDR1 and CDR2: SGHAT, FQNNGV. CDR3 length: 14 amino acids. Only one count was recorded for this clone. The target antigen is unknown. The material sequenced was PBMCs. The clonotype was recovered from a human donor in good health. The J gene is TRBJ2-2, the V gene TRBV11-2; D unresolved. As DNA, the CDR3 is TGTGCCAGCAGCTTAGGTAGCATAATCGGGGAGCTGTTTTTT. This codes for CASSLGSIIGELFF.